The clone carrying this TCR beta chain was observed a handful of times. Antigen: not known. Each TCR beta cDNA library carried unique molecular identifiers. TCRdb re-called the PCR reads through MiXCR, storing one row per CDR3 protein. The table shows about half a million distinct CDR3 sequences, with 34% occurring only once. The source of the sample is a study of post-analysis software for immune sequencing data. The study, taken as a whole, reports: Patients used about 5 TRBV segments, including TRBV5-6, TRBV5-1 and TRBV20-1, more often than controls.

The germline V gene encodes CDR1 KGHSY and CDR2 FQNENV. CDR3 length: 14 residues. V shed 4 bases and J shed 6 bases, with 16 bases lying between them. Sequences were obtained from blood. V is TRBV16 and J is TRBJ2-7; tentatively, D is TRBD1 (7 bases). This clonotype was sampled from a girl under 18 with multiple sclerosis. CDR3 amino acids: CASSRPPQGGEQYF. The CDR3 coding sequence is TGTGCCAGCAGCCGACCTCCCCAGGGGGGCGAGCAGTACTTC. Drawing the rest from reference TRBV16 and TRBJ2-7, the complete variable domain is GEEVAQTPKHLVRGEGQKAKLYCAPIKGHSYVFWYQQVLKNEFKFLISFQNENVFDETGMPKERFSAKCLPNSPCSLEIQATKLEDSAVYFCASSRPPQGGEQYFGPGTRLTVT.